This T cell receptor (beta chain) originates from a study of T cells in Graves' hyperthyroidism and ophthalmopathy. Regions amplified from RNA transcripts were the TCR beta CDR3 regions. A set of HTBI primers served as the primers for a first-round RT-PCR of the TCR CDR3. MiXCR, run by TCRdb on the multiplex PCR reads, gives a single entry per CDR3 protein. The sample lists about 640,000 distinct CDR3 sequences; 20% were seen once. From germline, CDR1 is ENHRY and CDR2 SYGVKD. V gave up 6 bases and J gave up 1 base; unmatched junction bases: 2. This CDR3 has 14 amino acids. Findings and caveats of the study: The model predicted ophthalmopathy a median around 6 months before onset.

This clonotype turned up a few times. Its antigen is not known. The receptor was isolated from a young man with Graves' ophthalmopathy. V gene TRBV10-3 combines with J gene TRBJ1-1; 10 bases line up with TRBD1. Sequencing input: blood. This CDR3 reads CAIRGQGTNTEAFF. In nucleotides, the CDR3 is TGTGCCATCAGGGGACAGGGGACGAACACTGAAGCTTTCTTT.